This T cell receptor (beta chain) was recorded in a study of cytomegalovirus exposure and HLA in healthy donors. Study results and caveats: Altogether, some 160 TCR beta chains were recorded as cytomegalovirus-associated. Subsequent analysis found a tendency for first-cohort TCR clusters to co-occur within the 120 or so validation repertoires. Three of the chains that were CMV-associated were confirmed in vitro to be specific for CMV antigens.

Germline CDR1 MNHEY, CDR2 SVGAGI. V was pared by 6 bases and J by 4 bases, with 12 bases between. This CDR3 spans 13 amino acids. Measured with immunoSEQ multiplex PCR; TCRdb has only the in-frame clones, and not every one. The profile shows 150,000 to 200,000 clones, around nine tenths of them singletons. The donors were in the roughly 130-subject validation cohort, distinct from the roughly 720-subject first cohort. Turning to this clone: Its antigen is not identified.

The specimen was PBMCs. The sequence was collected from a man between 18 and 29 years old in good health and CMV-seropositive. The chain uses TRBV6-5 and TRBJ1-2; D is ambiguous. The CDR3 sequence is CASSRAGTYGYTF. CDR3 DNA: TGTGCCAGCAGCCGGGCGGGCACCTATGGCTACACCTTC.